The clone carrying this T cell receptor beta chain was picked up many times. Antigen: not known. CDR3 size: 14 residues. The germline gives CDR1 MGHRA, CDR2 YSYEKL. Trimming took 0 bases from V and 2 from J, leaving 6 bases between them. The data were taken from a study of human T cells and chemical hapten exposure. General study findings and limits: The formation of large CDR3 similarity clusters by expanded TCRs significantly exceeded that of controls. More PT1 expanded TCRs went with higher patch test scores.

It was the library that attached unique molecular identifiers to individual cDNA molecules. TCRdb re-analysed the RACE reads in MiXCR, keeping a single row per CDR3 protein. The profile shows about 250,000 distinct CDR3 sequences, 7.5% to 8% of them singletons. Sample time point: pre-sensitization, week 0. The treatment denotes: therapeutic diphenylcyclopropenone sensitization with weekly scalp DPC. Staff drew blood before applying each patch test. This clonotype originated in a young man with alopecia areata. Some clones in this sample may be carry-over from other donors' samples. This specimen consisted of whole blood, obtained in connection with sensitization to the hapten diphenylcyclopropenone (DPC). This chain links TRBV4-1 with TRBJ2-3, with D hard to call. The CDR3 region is CASSQDGDTDTQYF. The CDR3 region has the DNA TGCGCCAGCAGCCAAGATGGGGACACAGATACGCAGTATTTT.